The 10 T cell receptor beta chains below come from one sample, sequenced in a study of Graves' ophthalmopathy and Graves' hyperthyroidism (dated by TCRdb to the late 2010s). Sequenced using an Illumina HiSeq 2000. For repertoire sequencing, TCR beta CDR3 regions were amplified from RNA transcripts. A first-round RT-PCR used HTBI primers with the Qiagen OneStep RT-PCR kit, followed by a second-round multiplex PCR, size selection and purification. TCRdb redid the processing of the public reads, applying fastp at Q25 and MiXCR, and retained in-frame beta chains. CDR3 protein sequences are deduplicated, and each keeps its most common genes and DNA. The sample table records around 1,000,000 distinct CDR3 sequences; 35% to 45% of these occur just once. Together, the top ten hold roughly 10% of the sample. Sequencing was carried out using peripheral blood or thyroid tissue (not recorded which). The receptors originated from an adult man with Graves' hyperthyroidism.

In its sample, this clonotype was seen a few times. The CDR3 spells CASSQVTGNPPNSPLHF. CDR3 nucleotides: TGCGCCAGCAGCCAAGTTACCGGGAACCCTCCAAATTCACCCCTCCACTTT. V is TRBV4-1 and J is TRBJ1-6; D remains ambiguous. Germline lookup yields CDR1 MGHRA and CDR2 YSYEKL. V was shortened by 1 base and J by 7 bases, with 17 bases between the two germline ends. The CDR3 is 17 residues long.

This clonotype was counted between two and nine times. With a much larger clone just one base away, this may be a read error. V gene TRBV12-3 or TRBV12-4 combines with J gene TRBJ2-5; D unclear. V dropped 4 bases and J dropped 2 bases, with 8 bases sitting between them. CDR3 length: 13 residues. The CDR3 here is CASSYVGQETQYF. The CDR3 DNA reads TGTGCCAGCAGTTACGTGGGGCAAGAGACCCAGTACTTC.

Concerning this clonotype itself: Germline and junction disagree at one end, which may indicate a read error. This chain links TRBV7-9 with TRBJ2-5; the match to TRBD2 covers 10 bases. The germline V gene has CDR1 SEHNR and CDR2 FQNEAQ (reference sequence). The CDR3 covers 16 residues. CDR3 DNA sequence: TGCGCCAGCAGCACCATCGGACTAGCGGTCGAAGAGACCCAGTACTTC. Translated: CASSTIGLAVEETQYF.

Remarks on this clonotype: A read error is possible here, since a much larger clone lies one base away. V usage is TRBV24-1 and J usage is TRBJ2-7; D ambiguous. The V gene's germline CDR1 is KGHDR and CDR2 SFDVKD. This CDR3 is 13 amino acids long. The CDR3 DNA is TGTGCCACCGGTGACGGTTTCAACTACGAGCAGTACTTC. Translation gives CATGDGFNYEQYF.

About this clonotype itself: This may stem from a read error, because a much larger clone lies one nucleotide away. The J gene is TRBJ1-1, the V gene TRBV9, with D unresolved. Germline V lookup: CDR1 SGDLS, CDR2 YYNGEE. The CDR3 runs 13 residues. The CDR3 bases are TGCGCCAGCAGCTTGGAGCAGGCGTCAGAAGCTTTCTTT. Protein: CASSLEQASEAFF.

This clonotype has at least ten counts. CDR3 sequence (DNA): TGTGCCACCAGTGAGTCCGGGAGGAGGAACGAGCAGTACTTC. It codes for CATSESGRRNEQYF. The rearrangement uses TRBV24-1 and TRBJ2-7, with TRBD2 matching 7 bases. Germline CDR1 is KGHDR and CDR2 is SFDVKD. The CDR3 is made up of 14 amino acids. J was trimmed by 5 bases and V by 4 bases; bases with no gene match: 7.

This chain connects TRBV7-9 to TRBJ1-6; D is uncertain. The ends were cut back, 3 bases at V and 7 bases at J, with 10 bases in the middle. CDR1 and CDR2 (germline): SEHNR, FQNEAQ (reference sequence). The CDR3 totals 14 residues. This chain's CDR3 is CASSFSLNNSPLHF. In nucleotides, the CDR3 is TGTGCCAGCAGCTTTTCGCTAAACAATTCACCCCTCCACTTT.

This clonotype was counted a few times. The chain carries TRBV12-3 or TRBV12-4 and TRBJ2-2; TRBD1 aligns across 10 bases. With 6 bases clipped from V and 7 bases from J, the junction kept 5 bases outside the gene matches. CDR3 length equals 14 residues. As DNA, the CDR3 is TGTGCCAGCAGCGGACAGGGGGTTAACGGGGAGCTGTTTTTT. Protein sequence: CASSGQGVNGELFF.

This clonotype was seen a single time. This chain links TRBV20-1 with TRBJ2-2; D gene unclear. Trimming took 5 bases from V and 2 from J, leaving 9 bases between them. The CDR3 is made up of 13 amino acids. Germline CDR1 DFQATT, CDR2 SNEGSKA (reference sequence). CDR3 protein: CSAAQGNTGELFF. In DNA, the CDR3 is TGCAGTGCTGCGCAAGGAAACACCGGGGAGCTGTTTTTT.

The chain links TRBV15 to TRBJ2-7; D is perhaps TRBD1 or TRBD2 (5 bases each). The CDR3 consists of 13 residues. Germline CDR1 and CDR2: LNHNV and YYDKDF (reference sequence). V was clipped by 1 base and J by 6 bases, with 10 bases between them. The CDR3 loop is CATSRVRDGEQYF. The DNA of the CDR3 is TGTGCCACCAGCAGAGTCCGGGACGGCGAGCAGTACTTC.